This T cell receptor beta chain was obtained from a study of breast tumors, draining lymph nodes, adjacent tissues (dated by TCRdb to the mid-2010s). Broadly, across the study: TCR beta repertoires were compared across tumor, adjacent nontumor tissue and axillary lymph nodes obtained from breast cancer patients. The study was designed to assess the relationships and possible T-cell exchange between tumor, surrounding tissue and draining lymph node repertoires in human breast cancer.

The germline V end is reduced by 1 base and the J end by 5 bases; junction bases left unmatched: 7. Taken from cysteine to phenylalanine, the CDR3 has 16 residues. The retained sequence is limited to the CDR3, 48 bases, with the frame set at the first base. The germline V gene yields SGDLS for CDR1 and YYNGEE for CDR2. What the authors observed across the whole study: The data were judged consistent with most tumor T cells deriving from the lymph node and then expanding within tumor tissue. The conclusion that tumor T cells originate in lymph nodes was framed as consistent with a hypothesis rather than directly demonstrated. Tumor and nontumor tissue repertoires were significantly more similar in luminal-like than in basal-like breast cancer. T-cell repertoire diversity in tumors was found to be lower than in lymph nodes but higher than in nontumor tissue, and preferential V and J gene usage was observed.

The axillary draining lymph nodes of breast cancer patients were the source of the lymph node samples. This clonotype was recorded at least ten times. Its antigen is currently not known. The sample holds no much larger clone one base away, and base qualities are not on file. TCRdb shows the sequencer as Illumina HiSeq 2000. Multiplex PCR amplification was used to build the TCR beta chain libraries. High-throughput sequencing was used to analyze the amplified TCR beta chain products. The public reads were run again by TCRdb, first through fastp at Q25 and then through MiXCR, and only productive beta chains were kept. One record per CDR3 amino acid sequence lists the most common genes and DNA. Across this sample there are around 290,000 distinct CDR3 sequences, with 30% seen only once. More than 0.85% of the sample rests with the top ten.

This TCR was sampled from a female donor with breast cancer. Some clones in this sample may be carry-over from other donors' samples. This receptor chain uses TRBV9 and TRBJ2-2; the central 8 bases match TRBD2. The specimen was axillary lymph node tissue. The CDR3: CASSVFGTSRTGELFF. The nucleotide sequence reads as follows: TGTGCCAGCAGCGTATTCGGGACTAGTCGGACCGGGGAGCTGTTTTTT.